This entry concerns a single T cell receptor (beta chain). These data belong to a study of blood T cell repertoires in COVID-19. The wider study: Both acute and convalescent COVID-19 samples were obtained from the United States, Italy and Spain. PBMCs, B-cell-depleted T cells, or T cells were the source of the cDNA or gDNA that made up the material.

Per the original methods: Using reference gene primer amplification, nucleated cell counts were estimated. Profiled with immunoSEQ multiplex PCR; TCRdb holds only in-frame clones, not every one. V and J calls and clone size are those listed in that table; D and trimming were worked out from the DNA. The data contain 150,000 to 200,000 clones, roughly 86% of them singletons. Germline CDR1 and CDR2: MNHEY and SMNVEV (reference sequence). The CDR3 is 15 amino acids. V lost 6 bases, J lost 6 bases, and 20 bases lay in between. The sequence was obtained from a woman aged 55-75 years who had recovered from COVID-19. V gene TRBV27 combines with J gene TRBJ1-2, with D possibly TRBD1 on 6 matching bases. The source material was peripheral blood. The CDR3: CASRGAGDRRHGYTF. CDR3 sequence (DNA): TGTGCCAGCAGAGGTGCAGGGGATAGGAGACATGGCTACACCTTC.